The 30 T cell receptor beta chains presented below share a single source sample, sequenced in a study of blood T cell repertoires in COVID-19. Assay used: immunoSEQ multiplex PCR; TCRdb lists only in-frame clones, some missing. In the table there are some 400,000 clones, roughly nine tenths of which are singletons. Sequenced input: PBMCs or T cells enriched from blood (not recorded which). The receptors shown here come from a woman in her thirties or forties who had been exposed to COVID-19.

Here the CDR3 reads CAWKAGGGYTF. Here the CDR3 DNA reads TGTGCCTGGAAAGCGGGAGGAGGCTACACCTTC. V and J are TRBV30 and TRBJ1-2; D remains ambiguous. V dropped 4 bases and J dropped 8 bases, with 11 bases sitting between them. This CDR3 comprises 11 residues. CDR1 and CDR2 from the germline V gene are GTSNPN and SVGIG (reference sequence).

The chain recombines TRBV19 with TRBJ1-2; possible D gene TRBD1, 5 bases. The CDR3 is 14 amino acids. Trimming left V 7 bases short and J 4 bases short, with 16 bases between. CDR1 and CDR2 (germline): LNHDA, SQIVND (reference sequence). The CDR3 nucleotides are TGTGCCAGTACCCTCGTTGGGGGAGGCTATGGCTACACCTTC. Amino acids: CASTLVGGGYGYTF.

The V call is TRBV6-5, the J call TRBJ1-2; D may be TRBD1 (5 bases). Germline CDR1 and CDR2: MNHEY and SVGAGI. This CDR3 has 15 residues. V lost 7 bases and J 4 bases, leaving 19 bases between the germline ends. This CDR3 reads CASTSGQGWFYGYTF. CDR3 nucleotides: TGTGCCAGCACCTCTGGGCAGGGCTGGTTCTATGGCTACACCTTC.

The chain is built from TRBV7-8 and TRBJ1-2; D is uncertain. V shed 0 bases and J shed 0 bases, with 8 bases lying between them. Germline-derived CDR1 and CDR2 are SGHVS and FQNEAQ. The CDR3 runs to 15 residues. CDR3 in DNA: TGTGCCAGCAGCTTAGCGGGGAGAACTAACTATGGCTACACCTTC. Protein product: CASSLAGRTNYGYTF.

This clone was seen a single time. The V gene is TRBV7-3, the J gene TRBJ2-7, with D possibly being TRBD2 (5 bases). The CDR3 extends over 15 amino acids. Germline V CDR1 and CDR2: SGHTA, FQGTGA. Trimming took off 0 bases at V and 7 bases at J, with 16 bases between the two ends. CDR3 in amino acids: CASSLTTRGVGEQYF. CDR3 DNA sequence: TGTGCCAGCAGCTTAACTACCCGGGGAGTGGGAGAGCAGTACTTC. Full variable domain (outside the CDR3, taken from reference TRBV7-3 and TRBJ2-7): GAGVSQTPSNKVTEKGKYVELRCDPISGHTALYWYRQSLGQGPEFLIYFQGTGAADDSGLPNDRFFAVRPEGSVSTLKIQRTERGDSAVYLCASSLTTRGVGEQYFGPGTRLTVT.

The V call is TRBV7-3, the J call TRBJ2-1; 8 nucleotides align to TRBD1. This CDR3 spans 14 amino acids. With 5 bases clipped from V and 12 bases from J, the junction kept 12 bases outside the gene matches. The germline V gene encodes CDR1 SGHTA and CDR2 FQGTGA. The CDR3 here is CASSPRDRQEGQFF. In DNA form, the CDR3 reads TGTGCCAGCAGCCCCCGGGACAGGCAGGAGGGGCAGTTCTTC. Full variable domain (remainder filled in from reference TRBV7-3 and TRBJ2-1): GAGVSQTPSNKVTEKGKYVELRCDPISGHTALYWYRQSLGQGPEFLIYFQGTGAADDSGLPNDRFFAVRPEGSVSTLKIQRTERGDSAVYLCASSPRDRQEGQFFGPGTRLTVL.

The chain links TRBV5-1 to TRBJ1-2; D is unclear. The CDR3 has 15 amino acids. Trimming cost V 1 base and J 3 bases, with 13 bases left between them. The germline V gene encodes CDR1 SGHRS and CDR2 YFSETQ. This chain's CDR3 is CASSLIPHRYYGYTF. CDR3 DNA: TGCGCCAGCAGCTTGATACCTCACAGATACTATGGCTACACCTTC.

CDR3 in DNA: TGTGCCAGCAGTTGGGGGGGCAGTGCTGAAGCTTTCTTT. This sequence encodes CASSWGGSAEAFF. The chain carries TRBV12-3 or TRBV12-4 and TRBJ1-1; tentative D call: TRBD1 (6 bases). This CDR3 region has 13 residues. The V and J ends lost 4 bases and 6 bases respectively, with 12 bases between them.

V gene TRBV4-1 combines with J gene TRBJ2-5; no firm D call. The CDR3 contains 14 residues. Per germline, CDR1 MGHRA and CDR2 YSYEKL. The V end was cut by 0 bases, the J end by 5 bases, with 10 bases between. The CDR3 region has the DNA TGCGCCAGCAGCCAAGATCATACTGTGGAGACCCAGTACTTC. Protein product: CASSQDHTVETQYF.

This clone was seen once. The chain links TRBV27 to TRBJ1-6; D perhaps matches TRBD1 (5 bases). The CDR3 consists of 15 residues. Trimming cost V 2 bases and J 3 bases, with 8 bases left between them. The V gene's germline CDR1 is MNHEY and CDR2 SMNVEV (reference sequence). CDR3 nucleotide sequence: TGTGCCAGCAGTTTAAGGGGAGGCTATAATTCACCCCTCCACTTT. Its protein product is CASSLRGGYNSPLHF.

This chain links TRBV24-1 with TRBJ2-1; TRBD2 might be the D (6 bases). The CDR3 runs to 15 residues. With 5 bases removed from V and 4 bases from J, the gap between germline ends came to 14 bases. The germline gives CDR1 KGHDR, CDR2 SFDVKD. The DNA of the CDR3 is TGTGCCACCAGTGGGAGGGGCAGGAATTACAATGAGCAGTTCTTC. Amino acid sequence: CATSGRGRNYNEQFF.

V gene TRBV12-3 or TRBV12-4 combines with J gene TRBJ2-7; D might be TRBD1 (6 bases). V was pared by 6 bases and J by 1 base, with 10 bases between. The CDR3 consists of 13 residues. This CDR3 reads CASRGTPSYEQYF. The CDR3 DNA follows: TGTGCCAGCAGGGGGACACCATCCTACGAGCAGTACTTC.

This chain connects TRBV7-2 to TRBJ2-1, with D perhaps matching TRBD2 (5 bases). V shed 4 bases and J shed 9 bases, with 10 bases lying between them. Germline CDR1 is SGHTA and CDR2 is FQGNSA. This CDR3 is built from 12 residues. The CDR3 DNA reads as TGTGCCAGCAGCTACTGGAGGAGTGAGCAGTTCTTC. Translation: CASSYWRSEQFF.

In this sample, this clone turned up a few times. The chain carries TRBV29-1 and TRBJ1-1; D is unresolved. Germline V lookup: CDR1 SQVTM, CDR2 ANQGSEA. The V end was cut by 3 bases, the J end by 1 base, with 18 bases between. This CDR3 comprises 16 residues. The chain's CDR3 is CSVESGLQVQNTEAFF. In DNA, the CDR3 is TGCAGCGTTGAGTCAGGTTTGCAGGTTCAGAACACTGAAGCTTTCTTT.

The chain employs TRBV18 and TRBJ1-5, with 7 positions matching TRBD1. Germline V lookup: CDR1 KGHSH, CDR2 LQKENI. The CDR3 spans 16 residues. V shed 2 bases, J shed 0 bases, and the junction held 4 bases outside the gene matches. CDR3 nucleotide sequence: TGTGCCAGCTCACCAGACCACAGGGGTAGCAATCAGCCCCAGCATTTT. Residues: CASSPDHRGSNQPQHF.

Only one count was recorded for this clone. The rearrangement joins TRBV2 to TRBJ1-1; TRBD1 matches at 8 bases. Germline CDR1 reads SNHLY; CDR2 reads FYNNEI. This CDR3 is 14 amino acids long. Unmatched junction bases numbered 13, after V lost 11 bases and J lost 5 bases. CDR3: CAGALTGGGTEAFF. CDR3 in DNA: TGTGCCGGAGCCCTAACAGGGGGGGGGACTGAAGCTTTCTTT.

This chain links TRBV5-1 with TRBJ1-1; D ambiguous. The germline V gene encodes CDR1 SGHRS and CDR2 YFSETQ. The CDR3 loop spans 13 amino acids. Trimming took 1 base from V and 3 from J, leaving 7 bases between them. The CDR3 loop reads CASSLSRYTEAFF. As DNA, the CDR3 is TGCGCCAGCAGCTTGTCCCGTTACACTGAAGCTTTCTTT.

The chain combines TRBV27 with TRBJ1-5, with a weak D call TRBD1 (5 bases). From germline, CDR1 is MNHEY and CDR2 SMNVEV (reference sequence). The CDR3 covers 15 residues. The ends were cut back, 2 bases at V and 2 bases at J, with 10 bases in the middle. CDR3 coding DNA: TGTGCCAGCAGTTTAGGAGGAGGGGGCAATCAGCCCCAGCATTTT. As protein: CASSLGGGGNQPQHF.

This sequence joins TRBV6-2 or TRBV6-3 and TRBJ1-6; 7 nucleotides line up with TRBD1. V dropped 4 bases and J dropped 7; count of bases not matched to a gene: 4. This CDR3 has 14 amino acids. CDR1 is MNHEY, CDR2 SVGEGT, per germline. CDR3 bases: TGTGCCAGCAGTTCGACAGGGTACAATTCACCCCTCCACTTT. Residues: CASSSTGYNSPLHF.

The V call is TRBV24-1, the J call TRBJ2-7; 9 nucleotides line up with TRBD2. V lost 3 bases and J lost 6; bases outside the gene matches: 8. The CDR3 is 15 amino acids. Germline V CDR1 and CDR2: KGHDR, SFDVKD. CDR3 protein: CATSDRSGRISEQYF. CDR3 coding DNA: TGTGCCACCAGTGATAGGAGCGGGAGGATTTCCGAGCAGTACTTC.

The chain combines TRBV27 with TRBJ1-5, with a tentative D call TRBD1 (5 bases). The CDR3 spans 15 residues. V shed 5 bases and J shed 1 base, with 12 bases lying between them. Looked up from germline, CDR1 is MNHEY and CDR2 is SMNVEV (reference sequence). CDR3 protein: CASSPWGESNQPQHF. The CDR3 region has the DNA TGTGCCAGCAGTCCCTGGGGGGAGAGCAATCAGCCCCAGCATTTT.

This sequence joins TRBV2 and TRBJ1-1; the D is unclear. This CDR3 region has 12 residues. Deletions cut 6 bases from V and 6 bases from J, with 11 bases between. Germline loops: CDR1 SNHLY, CDR2 FYNNEI. The CDR3 DNA reads as TGTGCCAGCAGACAATCCTCATCTGAAGCTTTCTTT. Protein sequence: CASRQSSSEAFF.

V is TRBV5-1 and J is TRBJ2-5, with D possibly matching TRBD1 (5 bases). The germline V gene encodes CDR1 SGHRS and CDR2 YFSETQ. The CDR3 covers 14 residues. Trimming removed 5 bases from V and 1 base from J, with 12 bases in between. The CDR3 coding sequence is TGCGCCAGCAGTTGGGGCAGCACCCAAGAGACCCAGTACTTC. Translated, it gives CASSWGSTQETQYF.

The chain combines TRBV9 with TRBJ1-6; unclear D gene. The CDR3 consists of 16 residues. Germline CDR1 and CDR2: SGDLS and YYNGEE. Trimming took 4 bases from V and 0 from J, leaving 11 bases between them. Here the CDR3 reads CASSPRGSSYNSPLHF. The CDR3 nucleotides are TGTGCCAGCAGCCCAAGAGGGAGCTCCTATAATTCACCCCTCCACTTT.

The J gene is TRBJ1-1, the V gene TRBV19, with a weak D call TRBD1 (5 bases). CDR3 length: 14 amino acids. Trimming shortened V by 5 bases and J by 4 bases, and 14 bases separated the two germline ends. Per the germline V gene, CDR1 is LNHDA and CDR2 is SQIVND (reference sequence). The CDR3 region is CASSAQGIGTEAFF. For the CDR3, the DNA is TGTGCCAGTAGTGCCCAGGGTATAGGCACTGAAGCTTTCTTT. The variable domain in full, with the rest retrieved from reference TRBV19 and TRBJ1-1, is DGGITQSPKYLFRKEGQNVTLSCEQNLNHDAMYWYRQDPGQGLRLIYYSQIVNDFQKGDIAEGYSVSREKKESFPLTVTSAQKNPTAFYLCASSAQGIGTEAFFGQGTRLTVV.

V usage is TRBV30 and J usage is TRBJ1-2; D possibly corresponds to TRBD1 (6 bases). Trimming removed 5 bases at V and 5 bases at J, with 12 bases between. The CDR3 has 12 amino acids. CDR1 is GTSNPN, CDR2 SVGIG, per germline (reference sequence). The CDR3 here is CAWAGTPYGYTF. The CDR3 DNA follows: TGTGCCTGGGCCGGGACACCGTATGGCTACACCTTC.

V and J are TRBV5-4 and TRBJ2-2; D is unresolved. Germline V gene lookup returns CDR1 SGHNT and CDR2 YYREEE (reference sequence). The CDR3 is 12 amino acids. V lost 3 bases and J lost 8, with 8 bases in between. The CDR3 spells CASSYRWGELFF. The CDR3 DNA reads TGTGCCAGCAGCTACAGATGGGGGGAGCTGTTTTTT.

The chain carries TRBV9 and TRBJ2-3, with 9 bases that match TRBD2. Germline V gene sequence: CDR1 SGDLS, CDR2 YYNGEE. The J segment lost 4 bases and the V segment lost 6 bases, leaving 3 bases of the junction unmatched. The CDR3 is 13 residues long. The CDR3: CASTRGRADTQYF. The CDR3 coding sequence is TGTGCCAGCACTCGCGGGAGGGCAGATACGCAGTATTTT. Looking up the rest from reference TRBV9 and TRBJ2-3 gives the full variable domain: DSGVTQTPKHLITATGQRVTLRCSPRSGDLSVYWYQQSLDQGLQFLIQYYNGEERAKGNILERFSAQQFPDLHSELNLSSLELGDSALYFCASTRGRADTQYFGPGTRLTVL.

The chain has TRBV5-1 and TRBJ1-1; D is perhaps TRBD1 (5 bases). V lost 5 bases to trimming and J lost 7 bases, with 15 bases between them. The germline V gene has CDR1 SGHRS and CDR2 YFSETQ. The CDR3 is 13 amino acids. CDR3 nucleotide sequence: TGCGCCAGCAGTACCATACGGGGGTATGAAGCTTTCTTT. Amino acids: CASSTIRGYEAFF. Combining the CDR3 with reference TRBV5-1 and TRBJ1-1 gives the whole variable domain KAGVTQTPRYLIKTRGQQVTLSCSPISGHRSVSWYQQTPGQGLQFLFEYFSETQRNKGNFPGRFSGRQFSNSRSEMNVSTLELGDSALYLCASSTIRGYEAFFGQGTRLTVV.

CDR3 sequence (DNA): TGTGCCAGCTCACCACCAGGGGGCACAGATACGCAGTATTTT. Its protein is CASSPPGGTDTQYF. The chain has TRBV18 and TRBJ2-3; D possibly corresponds to TRBD1 (5 bases). CDR3 length equals 14 residues. Germline V gives CDR1 KGHSH, CDR2 LQKENI. The V and J ends lost 0 bases and 1 base respectively, with 5 bases between them.